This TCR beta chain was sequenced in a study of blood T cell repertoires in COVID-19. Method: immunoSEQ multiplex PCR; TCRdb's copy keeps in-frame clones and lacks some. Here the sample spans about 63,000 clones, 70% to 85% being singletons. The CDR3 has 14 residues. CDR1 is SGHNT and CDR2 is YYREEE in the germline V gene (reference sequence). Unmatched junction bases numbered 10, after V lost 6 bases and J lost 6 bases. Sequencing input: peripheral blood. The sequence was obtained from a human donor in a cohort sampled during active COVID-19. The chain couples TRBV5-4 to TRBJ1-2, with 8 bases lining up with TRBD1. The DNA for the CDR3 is TGTGCCAGCACCCTCGGGACAGGCAACGATGGCTACACCTTC. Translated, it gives CASTLGTGNDGYTF. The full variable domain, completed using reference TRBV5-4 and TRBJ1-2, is ETGVTQSPTHLIKTRGQQVTLRCSSQSGHNTVSWYQQALGQGPQFIFQYYREEENGRGNFPPRFSGLQFPNYSSELNVNALELDDSALYLCASTLGTGNDGYTFGSGTRLTVV.